This TCR beta chain was identified during a study of tumor-infiltrating lymphocytes in primary liver carcinoma. About the research overall: Patients of both sexes were 30 to 69 years old.

They got blood RNA out of unsorted whole blood and also pulled out germline DNA. From around 500 ng total RNA, TCR beta cDNA was generated with a primer in the constant region. ARM-PCR, slightly modified, supplied the TCR beta libraries through three nested multiplex PCR rounds. TRBV1-TRBV30 forward primers paired with a C-beta reverse primer drove the first two PCR rounds, about 10 cycles each. One entry per CDR3 protein results from TCRdb running MiXCR on the multiplex PCR reads. The sample lists over 250,000 distinct CDR3 sequences, roughly three fifths occurring once. The V end lost 5 bases, the J end lost 12 bases, and 20 bases lay between the germline ends. This CDR3 is 13 amino acids long.

The sequenced material came from peripheral blood. The TCR was taken from a woman aged 25 to 45 with primary liver carcinoma and hepatitis B virus infection. V usage is TRBV12-3 or TRBV12-4 and J usage is TRBJ2-7; a weak D match, TRBD1 (5 bases). CDR3 residues: CASSPTVSYVRYF. CDR3 in DNA: TGTGCCAGCAGTCCGACAGTCTCCTACGTGCGGTACTTC.